The rows below give T cell receptor beta chains drawn from one sample of a study of beta chain features in type 1 diabetes. Data came from immunoSEQ multiplex PCR; TCRdb stores just in-frame clones and leaves some out. The repertoire holds a few hundred thousand clones, 16% seen once, with approximately 0.086% in the top ten. Sequences were obtained from naive CD4+ T cells from blood. Every receptor here comes from a young man with type 1 diabetes. Each CDR3 is given with its conserved first and last residue. A D gene is named only where the DNA matches it firmly. Only part of the rows carry a size: once, few, many, or a class if the clone is expanded.

d_call: .
cdr3_length: 13
v_call: TRBV7-9
clone_size: few
j_call: TRBJ1-1
cdr3_aa: CASSREANTEAFF
cdr3_nt: TGTGCCAGCTCGAGGGAAGCGAACACTGAAGCTTTCTTT

d_call: .
cdr3_length: 12
v_call: TRBV7-3
clone_size: .
j_call: TRBJ1-1
cdr3_aa: CASSFGGQEAFF
cdr3_nt: TGTGCCAGCAGCTTTGGTGGACAGGAAGCTTTCTTT

d_call: TRBD1
cdr3_length: 15
v_call: TRBV27
clone_size: .
j_call: TRBJ2-7
cdr3_aa: CASSPRQGAFFEQYF
cdr3_nt: TGTGCCAGCAGTCCGAGACAGGGGGCCTTCTTCGAGCAGTACTTC

d_call: .
cdr3_length: 15
v_call: TRBV9
clone_size: few
j_call: TRBJ2-1
cdr3_aa: CASSVAGQSYNEQFF
cdr3_nt: TGTGCCAGCAGCGTAGCTGGGCAGAGCTACAATGAGCAGTTCTTC

d_call: .
cdr3_length: 11
v_call: TRBV7-2
clone_size: .
j_call: TRBJ2-3
cdr3_aa: CASSLIDTQYF
cdr3_nt: TGTGCCAGCAGCCTGATAGATACGCAGTATTTT

d_call: .
cdr3_length: 16
v_call: TRBV30
clone_size: few
j_call: TRBJ1-3
cdr3_aa: CAWSFLGSFSGNTIYF
cdr3_nt: TGTGCCTGGAGCTTTTTGGGCAGCTTCTCTGGAAACACCATATATTTT

d_call: TRBD1
cdr3_length: 14
v_call: TRBV7-2
clone_size: few
j_call: TRBJ2-4
cdr3_aa: CASSPGTGRNIQYF
cdr3_nt: TGTGCCAGCAGCCCCGGGACAGGGCGAAACATTCAGTACTTC

d_call: .
cdr3_length: 11
v_call: TRBV2
clone_size: few
j_call: TRBJ1-1
cdr3_aa: CASSEVTEAFF
cdr3_nt: TGTGCCAGCAGTGAAGTTACTGAAGCTTTCTTT

d_call: .
cdr3_length: 17
v_call: TRBV2
clone_size: few
j_call: TRBJ2-3
cdr3_aa: CASSPGLHLTSTDTQYF
cdr3_nt: TGTGCCAGCAGTCCGGGACTTCACCTTACTAGCACAGATACGCAGTATTTT

d_call: .
cdr3_length: 16
v_call: TRBV9
clone_size: .
j_call: TRBJ2-7
cdr3_aa: CASSATRGGQFYEQYF
cdr3_nt: TGTGCCAGCAGCGCAACTAGAGGCGGACAGTTCTACGAGCAGTACTTC

d_call: TRBD2
cdr3_length: 15
v_call: TRBV25-1
clone_size: .
j_call: TRBJ2-1
cdr3_aa: CASSEASGSIYEQFF
cdr3_nt: TGTGCCAGCAGTGAAGCTAGCGGGAGTATCTATGAGCAGTTCTTC

d_call: .
cdr3_length: 14
v_call: TRBV25-1
clone_size: few
j_call: TRBJ2-5
cdr3_aa: CATLQGKGEETQYF
cdr3_nt: TGTGCCACCCTACAAGGAAAGGGAGAAGAGACCCAGTACTTC

d_call: TRBD1
cdr3_length: 16
v_call: TRBV9
clone_size: few
j_call: TRBJ2-2
cdr3_aa: CASSRTGEVNTGELFF
cdr3_nt: TGTGCCAGCAGCCGGACAGGGGAGGTGAACACCGGGGAGCTGTTTTTT

d_call: TRBD2
cdr3_length: 14
v_call: TRBV28
clone_size: .
j_call: TRBJ2-7
cdr3_aa: CASRRTSGSYEQYF
cdr3_nt: TGTGCCAGCAGACGGACTAGCGGCTCCTACGAGCAGTACTTC

d_call: .
cdr3_length: 14
v_call: TRBV7-2
clone_size: .
j_call: TRBJ2-3
cdr3_aa: CASSLRAGTDTQYF
cdr3_nt: TGTGCCAGCAGCTTAAGGGCGGGCACAGATACGCAGTATTTT

d_call: TRBD1
cdr3_length: 14
v_call: TRBV28
clone_size: .
j_call: TRBJ2-7
cdr3_aa: CASRATGDWNEQYF
cdr3_nt: TGTGCCAGCAGGGCCACAGGGGATTGGAACGAGCAGTACTTC

d_call: .
cdr3_length: 13
v_call: TRBV28
clone_size: .
j_call: TRBJ2-5
cdr3_aa: CASSRQIQETQYF
cdr3_nt: TGTGCCAGCTCGAGACAGATCCAAGAGACCCAGTACTTC

d_call: TRBD1
cdr3_length: 16
v_call: TRBV29-1
clone_size: few
j_call: TRBJ2-3
cdr3_aa: CSANQGQGGRKDTQYF
cdr3_nt: TGCAGCGCCAACCAGGGACAGGGGGGAAGAAAGGATACGCAGTATTTT

d_call: TRBD2
cdr3_length: 15
v_call: TRBV7-9
clone_size: .
j_call: TRBJ2-1
cdr3_aa: CASSSGRAVYNEQFF
cdr3_nt: TGTGCCAGCAGCTCCGGGAGGGCCGTCTACAATGAGCAGTTCTTC

d_call: .
cdr3_length: 14
v_call: TRBV5-4
clone_size: few
j_call: TRBJ2-3
cdr3_aa: CASSTSRGTDTQYF
cdr3_nt: TGTGCCAGCAGCACCTCCAGGGGTACGGATACGCAGTATTTT

d_call: .
cdr3_length: 14
v_call: TRBV5-1
clone_size: .
j_call: TRBJ2-1
cdr3_aa: CASQAGGLPREQFF
cdr3_nt: TGCGCCAGCCAGGCCGGAGGCTTACCGAGAGAGCAGTTCTTC

d_call: TRBD2
cdr3_length: 16
v_call: TRBV29-1
clone_size: few
j_call: TRBJ2-7
cdr3_aa: CSVEIWSGRDTYEQYF
cdr3_nt: TGCAGCGTTGAAATTTGGAGCGGGAGGGACACATACGAGCAGTACTTC

d_call: TRBD2
cdr3_length: 14
v_call: TRBV29-1
clone_size: few
j_call: TRBJ2-3
cdr3_aa: CSVTGVAGGDTQYF
cdr3_nt: TGCAGCGTTACCGGGGTAGCGGGAGGAGATACGCAGTATTTT

d_call: .
cdr3_length: 11
v_call: TRBV30
clone_size: few
j_call: TRBJ1-1
cdr3_aa: CAWSVGSKSFF
cdr3_nt: TGTGCCTGGAGTGTGGGCAGTAAGTCTTTCTTT

d_call: TRBD2
cdr3_length: 16
v_call: TRBV2
clone_size: .
j_call: TRBJ2-3
cdr3_aa: CASTWTSGMRTDTQYF
cdr3_nt: TGTGCCAGCACCTGGACTAGCGGGATGAGGACAGATACGCAGTATTTT

d_call: .
cdr3_length: 13
v_call: TRBV30
clone_size: few
j_call: TRBJ2-3
cdr3_aa: CAWLRGSTDTQYF
cdr3_nt: TGTGCCTGGTTGCGGGGAAGCACAGATACGCAGTATTTT

d_call: .
cdr3_length: 12
v_call: TRBV6-1
clone_size: .
j_call: TRBJ2-1
cdr3_aa: CASIPGYNEQFF
cdr3_nt: TGTGCCAGCATCCCGGGGTACAATGAGCAGTTCTTC

d_call: .
cdr3_length: 15
v_call: TRBV5-1
clone_size: .
j_call: TRBJ2-5
cdr3_aa: CASSLVGSSEETQYF
cdr3_nt: TGCGCCAGCAGCTTGGTGGGTAGCAGCGAAGAGACCCAGTACTTC

d_call: .
cdr3_length: 14
v_call: TRBV5-1
clone_size: few
j_call: TRBJ2-5
cdr3_aa: CASSLGPGEETQYF
cdr3_nt: TGCGCCAGCAGCTTGGGGCCAGGGGAAGAGACCCAGTACTTC

d_call: .
cdr3_length: 15
v_call: TRBV6-6
clone_size: .
j_call: TRBJ2-3
cdr3_aa: CASGASGVGTDTQYF
cdr3_nt: TGTGCCAGCGGGGCGTCAGGGGTGGGCACAGATACGCAGTATTTT

d_call: .
cdr3_length: 14
v_call: TRBV7-9
clone_size: few
j_call: TRBJ2-6
cdr3_aa: CAYEASSGANVLTF
cdr3_nt: TGTGCCTATGAGGCCAGCTCTGGGGCCAACGTCCTGACTTTC

d_call: .
cdr3_length: 14
v_call: TRBV28
clone_size: few
j_call: TRBJ2-5
cdr3_aa: CASGGPANQETQYF
cdr3_nt: TGTGCCAGCGGCGGGCCTGCCAATCAAGAGACCCAGTACTTC

d_call: .
cdr3_length: 14
v_call: TRBV30
clone_size: many
j_call: TRBJ1-1
cdr3_aa: CAWSGSGYHTEAFF
cdr3_nt: TGTGCCTGGAGCGGATCAGGGTATCACACTGAAGCTTTCTTT

d_call: .
cdr3_length: 15
v_call: TRBV6-5
clone_size: few
j_call: TRBJ1-5
cdr3_aa: CASRMTRTSNQPQHF
cdr3_nt: TGTGCCAGCAGGATGACACGAACTAGCAATCAGCCCCAGCATTTT

d_call: .
cdr3_length: 13
v_call: TRBV29-1
clone_size: few
j_call: TRBJ2-5
cdr3_aa: CSVVKSPGETQYF
cdr3_nt: TGCAGCGTTGTCAAATCCCCCGGGGAGACCCAGTACTTC

d_call: .
cdr3_length: 16
v_call: TRBV9
clone_size: few
j_call: TRBJ1-4
cdr3_aa: CASSVATGATNEKLFF
cdr3_nt: TGTGCCAGCAGCGTGGCTACAGGAGCAACTAATGAAAAACTGTTTTTT

d_call: .
cdr3_length: 12
v_call: TRBV7-2
clone_size: .
j_call: TRBJ2-7
cdr3_aa: CASSPSGREQYF
cdr3_nt: TGTGCCAGCAGCCCGAGCGGACGGGAGCAGTACTTC

d_call: .
cdr3_length: 11
v_call: TRBV2
clone_size: .
j_call: TRBJ1-1
cdr3_aa: CASARGTEAFF
cdr3_nt: TGTGCCAGCGCCAGGGGCACTGAAGCTTTCTTT

d_call: .
cdr3_length: 15
v_call: TRBV9
clone_size: .
j_call: TRBJ2-1
cdr3_aa: CASMSPRDPYNEQFF
cdr3_nt: TGTGCCAGCATGTCCCCGAGGGATCCTTACAATGAGCAGTTCTTC

d_call: TRBD1
cdr3_length: 14
v_call: TRBV25-1
clone_size: .
j_call: TRBJ2-7
cdr3_aa: CASQGTGLSYEQYF
cdr3_nt: TGTGCCAGCCAAGGGACAGGGCTCTCCTACGAGCAGTACTTC

d_call: .
cdr3_length: 17
v_call: TRBV9
clone_size: few
j_call: TRBJ1-2
cdr3_aa: CASSVGSRQGIYYGYTF
cdr3_nt: TGTGCCAGCAGCGTAGGTTCTAGGCAGGGAATTTACTATGGCTACACCTTC

d_call: .
cdr3_length: 14
v_call: TRBV29-1
clone_size: .
j_call: TRBJ2-1
cdr3_aa: CSVRFGLTAEEQFF
cdr3_nt: TGCAGCGTCCGCTTCGGACTGACCGCCGAGGAGCAGTTCTTC

d_call: .
cdr3_length: 13
v_call: TRBV29-1
clone_size: .
j_call: TRBJ1-1
cdr3_aa: CSVEMQNLREAFF
cdr3_nt: TGCAGCGTTGAAATGCAGAATTTGAGGGAAGCTTTCTTT

d_call: TRBD2
cdr3_length: 14
v_call: TRBV6-6
clone_size: .
j_call: TRBJ2-7
cdr3_aa: CASRRTSGSYEQYF
cdr3_nt: TGTGCCAGCAGGCGGACTAGCGGCTCCTACGAGCAGTACTTC

d_call: .
cdr3_length: 11
v_call: TRBV7-9
clone_size: .
j_call: TRBJ2-7
cdr3_aa: CATVTGTKQYF
cdr3_nt: TGTGCCACAGTAACCGGGACCAAGCAGTACTTC

d_call: .
cdr3_length: 12
v_call: TRBV29-1
clone_size: .
j_call: TRBJ1-4
cdr3_aa: CSVRGGDEKLFF
cdr3_nt: TGCAGCGTTCGGGGGGGAGATGAAAAACTGTTTTTT

d_call: TRBD2
cdr3_length: 13
v_call: TRBV29-1
clone_size: .
j_call: TRBJ2-1
cdr3_aa: CSVGWTSSREQFF
cdr3_nt: TGCAGCGTTGGATGGACTAGCTCGCGTGAGCAGTTCTTC

d_call: TRBD1
cdr3_length: 18
v_call: TRBV5-1
clone_size: few
j_call: TRBJ2-6
cdr3_aa: CASSLEQGAQAGANVLTF
cdr3_nt: TGCGCCAGCAGCTTGGAGCAGGGGGCGCAGGCTGGGGCCAACGTCCTGACTTTC

d_call: TRBD1
cdr3_length: 16
v_call: TRBV7-3
clone_size: .
j_call: TRBJ1-2
cdr3_aa: CASSPGTGGRTRGYTF
cdr3_nt: TGTGCCAGCAGCCCCGGGACAGGGGGCAGGACGAGAGGCTACACCTTC

d_call: .
cdr3_length: 11
v_call: TRBV30
clone_size: few
j_call: TRBJ2-5
cdr3_aa: CAWSVLETQYF
cdr3_nt: TGTGCCTGGAGTGTTTTAGAGACCCAGTACTTC

d_call: .
cdr3_length: 15
v_call: TRBV7-2
clone_size: .
j_call: TRBJ2-5
cdr3_aa: CASSLVGRGGETQYF
cdr3_nt: TGTGCCAGCAGCTTAGTAGGACGGGGTGGAGAGACCCAGTACTTC